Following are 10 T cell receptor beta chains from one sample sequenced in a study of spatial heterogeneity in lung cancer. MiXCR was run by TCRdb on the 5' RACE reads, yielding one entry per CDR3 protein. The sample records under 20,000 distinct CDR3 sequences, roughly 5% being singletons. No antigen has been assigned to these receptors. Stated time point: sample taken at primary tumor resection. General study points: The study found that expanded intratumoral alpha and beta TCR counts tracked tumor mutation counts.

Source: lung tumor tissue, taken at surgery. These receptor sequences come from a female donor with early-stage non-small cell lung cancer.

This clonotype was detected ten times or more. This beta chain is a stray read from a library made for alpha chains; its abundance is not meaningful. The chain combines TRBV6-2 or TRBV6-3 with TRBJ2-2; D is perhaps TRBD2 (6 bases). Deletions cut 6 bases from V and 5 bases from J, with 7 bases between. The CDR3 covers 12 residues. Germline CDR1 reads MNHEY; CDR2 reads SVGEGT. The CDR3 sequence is CASRTRTGELFF. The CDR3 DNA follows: TGTGCCAGCAGGACTAGGACCGGGGAGCTGTTTTTT.

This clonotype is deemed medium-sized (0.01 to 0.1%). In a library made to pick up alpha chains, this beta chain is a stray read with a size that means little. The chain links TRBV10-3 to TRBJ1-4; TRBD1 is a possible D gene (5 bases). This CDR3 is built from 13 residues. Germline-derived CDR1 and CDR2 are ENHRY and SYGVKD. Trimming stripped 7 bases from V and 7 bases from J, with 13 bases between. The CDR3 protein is CAIKGTPAEKLFF. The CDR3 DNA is TGTGCCATCAAAGGGACGCCGGCTGAAAAACTGTTTTTT.

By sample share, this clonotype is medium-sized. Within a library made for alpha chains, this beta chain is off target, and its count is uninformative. CDR3 coding DNA: TGTGCCAGCTCTCACCGACAGGGCAAAGAGACCCAGTACTTC. Encoded protein: CASSHRQGKETQYF. V and J are TRBV6-5 and TRBJ2-5, with TRBD1 matching over 7 bases. The CDR3 runs 14 residues. Germline V gene data show CDR1 as MNHEY and CDR2 as SVGAGI. V lost 8 bases to trimming and J lost 3 bases; unmatched junction nucleotides: 9.

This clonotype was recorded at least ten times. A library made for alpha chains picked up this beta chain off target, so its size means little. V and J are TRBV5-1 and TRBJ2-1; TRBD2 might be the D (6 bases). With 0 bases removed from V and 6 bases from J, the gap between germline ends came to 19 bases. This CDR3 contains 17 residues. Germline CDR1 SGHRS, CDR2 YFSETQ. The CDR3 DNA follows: TGCGCCAGCAGCTTGGCCTTCTACAGCGGGCCTAGCAATGAGCAGTTCTTC. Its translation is CASSLAFYSGPSNEQFF. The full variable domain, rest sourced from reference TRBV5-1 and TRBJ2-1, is KAGVTQTPRYLIKTRGQQVTLSCSPISGHRSVSWYQQTPGQGLQFLFEYFSETQRNKGNFPGRFSGRQFSNSRSEMNVSTLELGDSALYLCASSLAFYSGPSNEQFFGPGTRLTVL.

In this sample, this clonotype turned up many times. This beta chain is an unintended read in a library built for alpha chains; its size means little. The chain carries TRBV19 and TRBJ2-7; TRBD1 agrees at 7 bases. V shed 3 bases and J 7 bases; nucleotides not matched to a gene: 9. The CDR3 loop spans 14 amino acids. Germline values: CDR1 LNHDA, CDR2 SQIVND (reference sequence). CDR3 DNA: TGTGCCAGTAGTATTAATACAGGGGAAAGTGAGCAGTACTTC. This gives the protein CASSINTGESEQYF.

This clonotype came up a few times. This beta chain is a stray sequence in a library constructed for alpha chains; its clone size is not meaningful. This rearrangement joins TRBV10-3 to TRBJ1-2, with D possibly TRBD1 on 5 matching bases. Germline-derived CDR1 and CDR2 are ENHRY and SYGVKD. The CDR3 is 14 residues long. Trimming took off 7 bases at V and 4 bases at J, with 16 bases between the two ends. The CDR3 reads CAINLQGSSYGYTF. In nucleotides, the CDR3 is TGTGCCATCAATCTGCAGGGTAGCTCCTATGGCTACACCTTC.

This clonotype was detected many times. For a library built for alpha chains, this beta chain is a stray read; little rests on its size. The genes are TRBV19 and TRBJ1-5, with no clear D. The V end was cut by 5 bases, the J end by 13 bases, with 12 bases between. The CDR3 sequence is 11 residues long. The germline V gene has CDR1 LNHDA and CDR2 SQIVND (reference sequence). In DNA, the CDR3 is TGTGCCAGTAGTGCCTCTACCAGTCAGCATTTT. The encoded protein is CASSASTSQHF.

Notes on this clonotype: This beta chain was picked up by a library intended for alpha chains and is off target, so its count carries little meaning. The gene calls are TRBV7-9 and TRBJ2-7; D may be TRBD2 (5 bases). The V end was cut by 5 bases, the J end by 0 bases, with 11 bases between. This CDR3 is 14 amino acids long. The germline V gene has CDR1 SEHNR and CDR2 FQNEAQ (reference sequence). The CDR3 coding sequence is TGTGCCAGCAGCCCATCAGGAGGCTCCTACGAGCAGTACTTC. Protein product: CASSPSGGSYEQYF.

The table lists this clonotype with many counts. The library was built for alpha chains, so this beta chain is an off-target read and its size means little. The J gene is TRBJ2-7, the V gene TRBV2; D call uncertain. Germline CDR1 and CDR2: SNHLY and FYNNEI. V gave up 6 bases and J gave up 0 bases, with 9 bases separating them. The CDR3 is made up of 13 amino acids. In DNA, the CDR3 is TGTGCCAGCAGACGACACGGCTCCTACGAGCAGTACTTC. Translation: CASRRHGSYEQYF.

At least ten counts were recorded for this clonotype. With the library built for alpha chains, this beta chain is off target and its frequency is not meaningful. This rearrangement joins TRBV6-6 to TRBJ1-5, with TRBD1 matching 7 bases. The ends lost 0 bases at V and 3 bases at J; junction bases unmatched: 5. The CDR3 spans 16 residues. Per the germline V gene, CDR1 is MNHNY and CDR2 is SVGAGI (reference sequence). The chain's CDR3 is CASSYSKGGNNQPQHF. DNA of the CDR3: TGTGCCAGCAGTTACTCGAAAGGGGGCAACAATCAGCCCCAGCATTTT.